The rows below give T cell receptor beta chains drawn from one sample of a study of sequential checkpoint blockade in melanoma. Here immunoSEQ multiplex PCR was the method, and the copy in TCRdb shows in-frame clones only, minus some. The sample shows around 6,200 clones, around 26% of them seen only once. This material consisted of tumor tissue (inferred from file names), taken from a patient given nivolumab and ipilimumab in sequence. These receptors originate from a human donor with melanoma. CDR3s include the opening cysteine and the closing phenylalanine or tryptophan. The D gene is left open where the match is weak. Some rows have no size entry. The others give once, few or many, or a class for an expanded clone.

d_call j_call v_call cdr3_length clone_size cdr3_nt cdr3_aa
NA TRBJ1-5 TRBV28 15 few TGTGCCAGCAGCCTGGGCAGGGGAAGCAATCAGCCCCAGCATTTT CASSLGRGSNQPQHF
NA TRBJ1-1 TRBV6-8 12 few TGTGCCACTGGGGAGGGGTACACTGAAGCTTTCTTT CATGEGYTEAFF
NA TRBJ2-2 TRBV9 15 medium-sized TGTGCCAGCTCCCCCTCCACAGTAGGCAGGAGGGAGCTGTTTTTT CASSPSTVGRRELFF
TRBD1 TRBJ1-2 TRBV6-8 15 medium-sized TGTGCCAGCAGTTCCCCGGGACAGGGTATTCGGGGCTACACCTTC CASSSPGQGIRGYTF
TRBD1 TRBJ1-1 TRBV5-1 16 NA TGCGCCAGCAGCTTCCAAGAACTCCGACAGGGCCTTGAAGCTTTCTTT CASSFQELRQGLEAFF
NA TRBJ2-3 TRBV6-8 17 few TGTGCCAGCAGTTACTCGGCGGCCCGTCGGAGCACAGATACGCAGTATTTT CASSYSAARRSTDTQYF
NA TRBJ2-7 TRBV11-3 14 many TGTGCCAGCAGCTTAGGTCCCGGGATGTACGAGCAGTACTTC CASSLGPGMYEQYF
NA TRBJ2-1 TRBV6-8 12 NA TGTGCCAGCAGTTTGGACGGGGATGAGCAGTTCTTC CASSLDGDEQFF
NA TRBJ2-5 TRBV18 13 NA TGTGCCAGCTCCCTGAGGGCTTGGGAGACCCAGTACTTC CASSLRAWETQYF
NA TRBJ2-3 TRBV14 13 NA TGTGCCAGCAGTTATAACAGGCGAGATACGCAGTATTTT CASSYNRRDTQYF
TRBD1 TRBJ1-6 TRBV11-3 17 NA TGTGCCAGCAGCTTAGGCTTTGGGGACAGAGTGGATTCACCCCTCCACTTT CASSLGFGDRVDSPLHF
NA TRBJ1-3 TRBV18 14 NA TGTGCCAGCTCACCTTGGGGTGCTGGAAACACCATATATTTT CASSPWGAGNTIYF
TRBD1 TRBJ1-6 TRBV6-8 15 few TGTGCCAGCAGTTACTCAGGGACAGCAAATTCACCCCTCCACTTT CASSYSGTANSPLHF
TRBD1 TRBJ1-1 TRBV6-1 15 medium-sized TGTGCCAGCAGTGAAGTGGGCAGGGGGCTCGCTGAAGCTTTCTTT CASSEVGRGLAEAFF
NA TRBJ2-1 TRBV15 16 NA TGTGCCACCAGCAGTCCTCTAGGCCCCTCCTACAATGAGCAGTTCTTC CATSSPLGPSYNEQFF
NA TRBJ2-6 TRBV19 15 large TGTGCCAGTAAGCTCAGGTCCTCTGGGGCCAACGTCCTGACTTTC CASKLRSSGANVLTF
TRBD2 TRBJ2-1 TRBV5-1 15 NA TGCGCCAGCAGCCCCGGACTAGCGGGAAGCTATGAGCAGTTCTTC CASSPGLAGSYEQFF
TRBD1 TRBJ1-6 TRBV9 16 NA TGTGCCAGCAGCGTAGCTACGGGGACAGTTGATTCACCCCTCCACTTT CASSVATGTVDSPLHF
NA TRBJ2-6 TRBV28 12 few TGTGCCAGCACGACTGGGGCCAACGTCCTGACTTTC CASTTGANVLTF
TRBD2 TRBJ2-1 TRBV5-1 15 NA TGCGCCAGCAGCTTGCCTAGCGGGTCCTACAATGAGCAGTTCTTC CASSLPSGSYNEQFF
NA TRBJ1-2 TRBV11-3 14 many TGTGCCAGCAGCCAGCAGGGGTTTTTCTATGGCTACACCTTC CASSQQGFFYGYTF
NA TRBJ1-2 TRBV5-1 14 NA TGCGCCAGCAAGTGGGTTGGGTCTAACTATGGCTACACCTTC CASKWVGSNYGYTF
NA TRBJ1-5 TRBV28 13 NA TGTGCCAGCAGTTTTCTTGGCAATCAGCCCCAGCATTTT CASSFLGNQPQHF
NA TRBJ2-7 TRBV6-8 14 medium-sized TGTGCCAGCAGTTACTCTGGGACAAGCTACGAGCAGTACTTC CASSYSGTSYEQYF
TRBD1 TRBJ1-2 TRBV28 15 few TGTGCCAGCAGTTCAGGACAGGGCGTTGTAGGGGGCTACACCTTC CASSSGQGVVGGYTF
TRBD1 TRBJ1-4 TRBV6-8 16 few TGTGCCAGCAGGTCCGGGACAGGCATTGACCTCGGAAAACTGTTTTTT CASRSGTGIDLGKLFF
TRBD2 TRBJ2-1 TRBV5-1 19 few TGCGCCAGCAGCTTGGCGGGACTAGCGGAAATAACCGGGTGGAATGAGCAGTTCTTC CASSLAGLAEITGWNEQFF
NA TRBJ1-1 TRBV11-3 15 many TGTGCCAGCAGCGCTTCCGGGACGGCGAACACTGAAGCTTTCTTT CASSASGTANTEAFF
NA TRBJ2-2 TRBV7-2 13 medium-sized TGTGCCAGCAGCTCAGGACAGACCGGGGAGCTGTTTTTT CASSSGQTGELFF
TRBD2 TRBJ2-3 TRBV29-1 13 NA TGCAGCGTTGCTAGCGGGAGTACAGATACGCAGTATTTT CSVASGSTDTQYF
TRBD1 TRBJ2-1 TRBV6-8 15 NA TGTGCCAGCAGTTACGGGACAGAAGAAGTCGATGAGCAGTTCTTC CASSYGTEEVDEQFF
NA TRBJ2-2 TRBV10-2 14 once TGCGCCAGCAGATCCGCCTCAGGGACCGGGGAGCTGTTTTTT CASRSASGTGELFF
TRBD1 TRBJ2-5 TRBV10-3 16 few TGTGCCATCAGTGAGTCCGCGGGACAGGGGAGGGAGACCCAGTACTTC CAISESAGQGRETQYF
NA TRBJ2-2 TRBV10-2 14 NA TGCGCCAGCAACCTAGAATCGAACACCGGGGAGCTGTTTTTT CASNLESNTGELFF
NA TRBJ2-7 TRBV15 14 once TGTGCCACCAGCAGAGAAGGGGGGTCCTACGAGCAGTACTTC CATSREGGSYEQYF
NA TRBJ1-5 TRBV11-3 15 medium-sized TGTGCCAGCAGCTTATTGGCTGGTCTTAATCAGCCCCAGCATTTT CASSLLAGLNQPQHF
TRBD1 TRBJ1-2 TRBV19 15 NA TGTGCCAGTAGTACCCCACGTGGGACAGGGAAGGCCTACACCTTC CASSTPRGTGKAYTF
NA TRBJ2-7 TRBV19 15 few TGTGCCAGTAGTATTCAGGCCAGGGGCCCCTACGAGCAGTACTTC CASSIQARGPYEQYF
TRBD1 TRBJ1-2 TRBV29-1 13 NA TGCAGCGTCCCCCCGACAGGGGGAGGAGGCTACACCTTC CSVPPTGGGGYTF
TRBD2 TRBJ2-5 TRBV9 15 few TGTGCCAGCAGCGTAGCCGGGCGGGAGTTGGAGACCCAGTACTTC CASSVAGRELETQYF
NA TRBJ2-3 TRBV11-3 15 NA TGTGCCAGCAGCTTATCCTCTACTAGCACAGATACGCAGTATTTT CASSLSSTSTDTQYF
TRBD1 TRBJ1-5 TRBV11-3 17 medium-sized TGTGCCAGCAGCTTGGGGGACAGGGGATATGGCAATCAGCCCCAGCATTTT CASSLGDRGYGNQPQHF
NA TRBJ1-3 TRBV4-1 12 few TGCGCCAGCAGCTCTCTCGGGAACACCATATATTTT CASSSLGNTIYF
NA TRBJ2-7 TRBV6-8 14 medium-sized TGTGCCAGCGGGGTACCGGGACACCGAGCCGAGCAGTACTTC CASGVPGHRAEQYF
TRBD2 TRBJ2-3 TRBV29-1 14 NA TGCAGCACAAGGACTAGCGGGTACACAGATACGCAGTATTTT CSTRTSGYTDTQYF
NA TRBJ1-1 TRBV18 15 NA TGTGCCAGCTCACGCCAATCAGGGGCCGGCACTGAAGCTTTCTTT CASSRQSGAGTEAFF
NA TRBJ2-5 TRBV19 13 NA TGTGCCAGTAGTCAACAGGGCTGGGAGACCCAGTACTTC CASSQQGWETQYF
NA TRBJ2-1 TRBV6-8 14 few TGTGCCAGCAGCCGGACCCGGACCTACAATGAGCAGTTCTTC CASSRTRTYNEQFF
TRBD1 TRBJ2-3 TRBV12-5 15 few TGTGCCAGCGGAACGGGACAGCTTAACACAGATACGCAGTATTTT CASGTGQLNTDTQYF
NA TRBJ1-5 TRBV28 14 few TGTGCCAGCAGTTGGGGGGCGATGGGTCAGCCCCAGCATTTT CASSWGAMGQPQHF
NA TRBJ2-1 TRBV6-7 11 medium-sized TGTGCCAGCAAGGTTTCCAATGAGCAGTTCTTC CASKVSNEQFF
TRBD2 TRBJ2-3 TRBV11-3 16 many TGTGCCAGCAGACCGGGGGGTGGCCCCCACACAGATACGCAGTATTTT CASRPGGGPHTDTQYF
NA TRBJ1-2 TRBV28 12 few TGTGCCAGCAGCTCCGGGAACTATGGCTACACCTTC CASSSGNYGYTF